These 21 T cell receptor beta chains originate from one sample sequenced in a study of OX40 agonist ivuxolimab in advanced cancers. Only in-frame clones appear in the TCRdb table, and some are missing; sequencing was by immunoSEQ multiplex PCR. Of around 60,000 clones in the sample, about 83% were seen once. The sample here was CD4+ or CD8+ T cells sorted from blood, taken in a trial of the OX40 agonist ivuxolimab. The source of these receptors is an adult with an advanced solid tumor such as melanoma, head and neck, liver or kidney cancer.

The CDR3 DNA reads as TGTGCCAGCAGCTTAGACAGGCTAGTTCAAGAGCAGTACTTC. Translating gives CASSLDRLVQEQYF. The chain links TRBV7-8 to TRBJ2-7; a possible D gene is TRBD1 (5 bases). The V end was cut by 1 base, the J end by 7 bases, with 14 bases between. The CDR3 spans 14 residues. Germline CDR1 SGHVS, CDR2 FQNEAQ.

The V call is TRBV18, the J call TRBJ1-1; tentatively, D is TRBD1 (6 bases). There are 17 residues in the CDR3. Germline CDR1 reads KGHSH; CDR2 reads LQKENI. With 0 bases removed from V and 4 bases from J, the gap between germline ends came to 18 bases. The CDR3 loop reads CASSPPTGGRGSTEAFF. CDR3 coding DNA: TGTGCCAGCTCACCACCGACGGGGGGCCGGGGTAGCACTGAAGCTTTCTTT.

The CDR3 loop is CASSIFHTSASYNEQFF. The CDR3 nucleotides read TGTGCCAGTAGTATCTTCCATACTAGCGCCTCCTACAATGAGCAGTTCTTC. The chain joins TRBV19 to TRBJ2-1; 7 nucleotides match TRBD2. The CDR3 consists of 17 residues. Germline trimming cut 3 bases from V and 0 bases from J; bases unmatched to any gene: 8. CDR1 is LNHDA, CDR2 SQIVND, per germline (reference sequence).

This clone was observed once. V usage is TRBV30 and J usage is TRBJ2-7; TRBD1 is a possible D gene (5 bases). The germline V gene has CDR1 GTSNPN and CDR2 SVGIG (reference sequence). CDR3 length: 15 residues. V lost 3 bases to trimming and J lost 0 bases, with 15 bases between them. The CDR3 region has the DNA TGTGCCTGGAGCAGATCAGGGCCGAGCTCCTACGAGCAGTACTTC. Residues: CAWSRSGPSSYEQYF. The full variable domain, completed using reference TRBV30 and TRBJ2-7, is SQTIHQWPATLVQPVGSPLSLECTVEGTSNPNLYWYRQAAGRGLQLLFYSVGIGQISSEVPQNLSASRPQDRQFILSSKKLLLSDSGFYLCAWSRSGPSSYEQYFGPGTRLTVT.

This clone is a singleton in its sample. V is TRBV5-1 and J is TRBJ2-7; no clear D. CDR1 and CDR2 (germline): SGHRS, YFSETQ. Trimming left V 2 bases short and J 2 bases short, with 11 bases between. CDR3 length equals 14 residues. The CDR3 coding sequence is TGCGCCAGCAGCTTAAGTCCAGATCCCTACGAGCAGTACTTC. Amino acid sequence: CASSLSPDPYEQYF.

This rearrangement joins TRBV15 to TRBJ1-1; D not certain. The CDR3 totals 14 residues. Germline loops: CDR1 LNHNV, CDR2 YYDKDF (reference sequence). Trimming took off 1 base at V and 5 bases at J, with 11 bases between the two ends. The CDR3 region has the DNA TGTGCCACCAGCAGAGGAGAGGTAAGGACTGAAGCTTTCTTT. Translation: CATSRGEVRTEAFF.

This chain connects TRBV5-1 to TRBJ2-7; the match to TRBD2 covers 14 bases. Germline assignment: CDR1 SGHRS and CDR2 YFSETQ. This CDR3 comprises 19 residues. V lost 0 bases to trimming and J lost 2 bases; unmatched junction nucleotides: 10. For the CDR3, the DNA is TGCGCCAGCAGCTTGGCGCCCGGACTAGCGGGAGGCGAAGCCTACGAGCAGTACTTC. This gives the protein CASSLAPGLAGGEAYEQYF.

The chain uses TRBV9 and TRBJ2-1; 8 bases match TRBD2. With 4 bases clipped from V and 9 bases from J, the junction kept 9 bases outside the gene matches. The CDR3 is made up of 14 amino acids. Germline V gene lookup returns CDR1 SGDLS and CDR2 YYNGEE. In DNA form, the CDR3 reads TGTGCCAGCAGCCCCCGGCCGGGAGGGGCTGAGCAGTTCTTC. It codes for CASSPRPGGAEQFF.

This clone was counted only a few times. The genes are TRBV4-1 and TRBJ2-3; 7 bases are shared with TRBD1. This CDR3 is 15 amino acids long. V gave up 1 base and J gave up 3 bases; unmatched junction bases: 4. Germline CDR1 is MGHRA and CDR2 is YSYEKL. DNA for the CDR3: TGCGCCAGCAGCCAAGGGACAGGCAGAACAGATACGCAGTATTTT. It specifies CASSQGTGRTDTQYF.

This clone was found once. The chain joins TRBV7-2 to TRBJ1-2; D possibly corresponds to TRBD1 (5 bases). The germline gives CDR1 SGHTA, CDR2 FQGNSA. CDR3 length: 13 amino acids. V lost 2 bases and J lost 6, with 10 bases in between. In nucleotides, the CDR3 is TGTGCCAGCAGCTTATCGCAGGGCAATGGCTACACCTTC. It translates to CASSLSQGNGYTF.

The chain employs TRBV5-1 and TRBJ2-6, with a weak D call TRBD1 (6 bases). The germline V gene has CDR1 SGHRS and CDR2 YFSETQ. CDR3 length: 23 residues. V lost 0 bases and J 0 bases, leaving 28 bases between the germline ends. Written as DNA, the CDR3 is TGCGCCAGCAGCTTGGGGGGTTACAGGGAACTGATCCGAGGTAACTCTGGGGCCAACGTCCTGACTTTC. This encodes CASSLGGYRELIRGNSGANVLTF. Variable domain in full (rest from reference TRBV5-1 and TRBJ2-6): KAGVTQTPRYLIKTRGQQVTLSCSPISGHRSVSWYQQTPGQGLQFLFEYFSETQRNKGNFPGRFSGRQFSNSRSEMNVSTLELGDSALYLCASSLGGYRELIRGNSGANVLTFGAGSRLTVL.

DNA for the CDR3: TGTGCCAGCAGCTTAGGAGGGGGTTCCGGAGGTCTTGAGACCCAGTACTTC. Its translation is CASSLGGGSGGLETQYF. J is TRBJ2-5 and V is TRBV11-3, with D maybe TRBD1 (6 bases). V gave up 1 base and J gave up 5 bases, with 20 bases separating them. Per the germline V gene, CDR1 is SGHNT and CDR2 is YENEEA. The CDR3 length is 17 residues.

The CDR3 nucleotides are TGTGCCAGTAGTATAGAGTTGGGAAACACCATATATTTT. Amino acids: CASSIELGNTIYF. The rearrangement links TRBV19 to TRBJ1-3; D is unclear. This CDR3 is 13 amino acids long. CDR1 and CDR2 (germline): LNHDA, SQIVND (reference sequence). V lost 0 bases, J lost 4 bases, and 4 bases lay in between.

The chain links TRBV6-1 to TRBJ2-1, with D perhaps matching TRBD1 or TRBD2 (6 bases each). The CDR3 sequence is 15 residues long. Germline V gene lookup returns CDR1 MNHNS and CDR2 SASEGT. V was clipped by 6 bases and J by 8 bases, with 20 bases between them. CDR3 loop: CASSSSIGGSDEQFF. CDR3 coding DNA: TGTGCCAGCAGCTCTTCGATAGGGGGGTCGGATGAGCAGTTCTTC.

CDR3 DNA sequence: TGTGCCAGCAGCCAGGACAGGGGGGATGGCGAGCAGTACTTC. This encodes CASSQDRGDGEQYF. The J gene is TRBJ2-7, the V gene TRBV9; 10 bases fit TRBD1. The CDR3 is 14 amino acids. The germline V gene has CDR1 SGDLS and CDR2 YYNGEE. The ends lost 4 bases at V and 6 bases at J; junction bases unmatched: 7.

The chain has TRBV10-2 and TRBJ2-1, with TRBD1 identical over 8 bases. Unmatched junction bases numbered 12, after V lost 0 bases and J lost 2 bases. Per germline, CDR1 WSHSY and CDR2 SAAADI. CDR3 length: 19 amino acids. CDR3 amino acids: CASSESSLVRQGPYNEQFF. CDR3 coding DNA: TGCGCCAGCAGTGAGTCATCCCTGGTAAGACAGGGGCCCTACAATGAGCAGTTCTTC.

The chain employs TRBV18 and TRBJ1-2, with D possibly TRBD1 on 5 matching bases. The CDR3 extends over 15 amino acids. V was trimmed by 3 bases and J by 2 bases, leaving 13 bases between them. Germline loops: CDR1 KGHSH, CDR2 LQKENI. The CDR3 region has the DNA TGTGCCAGCTCACCGGAGAAGACAGAAAACTATGGCTACACCTTC. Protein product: CASSPEKTENYGYTF.

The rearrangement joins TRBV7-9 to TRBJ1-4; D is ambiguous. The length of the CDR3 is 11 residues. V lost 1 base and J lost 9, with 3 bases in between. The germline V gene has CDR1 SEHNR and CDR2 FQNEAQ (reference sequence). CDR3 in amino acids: CASSLGQKLFF. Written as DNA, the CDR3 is TGTGCCAGCAGCTTAGGGCAAAAACTGTTTTTT.

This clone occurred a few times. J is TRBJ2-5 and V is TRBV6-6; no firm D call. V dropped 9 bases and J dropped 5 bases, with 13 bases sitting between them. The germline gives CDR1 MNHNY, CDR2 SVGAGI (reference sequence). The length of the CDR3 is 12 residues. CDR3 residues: CASGRPGETQYF. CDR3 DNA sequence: TGTGCCAGTGGACGGCCCGGGGAGACCCAGTACTTC.

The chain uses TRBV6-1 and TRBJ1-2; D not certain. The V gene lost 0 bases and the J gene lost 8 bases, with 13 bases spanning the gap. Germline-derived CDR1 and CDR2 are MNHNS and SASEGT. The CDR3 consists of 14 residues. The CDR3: CASSEAGGERGYTF. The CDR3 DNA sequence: TGTGCCAGCAGTGAAGCCGGTGGGGAGCGGGGCTACACCTTC.

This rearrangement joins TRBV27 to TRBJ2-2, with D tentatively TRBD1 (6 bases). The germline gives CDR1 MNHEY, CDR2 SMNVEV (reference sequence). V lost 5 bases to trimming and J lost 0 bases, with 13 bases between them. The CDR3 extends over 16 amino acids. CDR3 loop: CASSLSTGANTGELFF. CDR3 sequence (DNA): TGTGCCAGCAGTCTCTCGACAGGTGCGAACACCGGGGAGCTGTTTTTT.